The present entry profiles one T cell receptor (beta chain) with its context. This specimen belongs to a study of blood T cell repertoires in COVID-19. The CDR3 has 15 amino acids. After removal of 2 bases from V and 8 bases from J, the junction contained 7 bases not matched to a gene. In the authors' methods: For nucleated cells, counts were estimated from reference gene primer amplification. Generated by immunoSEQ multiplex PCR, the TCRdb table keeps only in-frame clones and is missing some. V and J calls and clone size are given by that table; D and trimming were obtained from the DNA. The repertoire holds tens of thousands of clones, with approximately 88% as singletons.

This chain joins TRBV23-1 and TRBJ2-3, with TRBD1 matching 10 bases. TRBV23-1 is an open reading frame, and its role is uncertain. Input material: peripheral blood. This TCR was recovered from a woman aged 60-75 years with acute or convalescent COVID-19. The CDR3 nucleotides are TGCGCCAGCAGTCAACCCGGGACAGGGGAGGGTACGCAGTATTTT. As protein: CASSQPGTGEGTQYF.